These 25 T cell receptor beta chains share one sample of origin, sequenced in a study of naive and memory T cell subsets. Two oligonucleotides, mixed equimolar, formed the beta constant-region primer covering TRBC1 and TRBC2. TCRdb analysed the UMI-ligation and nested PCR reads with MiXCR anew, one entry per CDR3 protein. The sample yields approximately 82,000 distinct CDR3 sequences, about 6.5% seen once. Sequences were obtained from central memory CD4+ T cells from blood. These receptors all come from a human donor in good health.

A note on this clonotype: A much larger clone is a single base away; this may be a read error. The CDR3 region has the DNA TGTGCCAGCAGTCAAACTAGCGGGAGTCGGTGGGATACGCAGTATTTT. Translating gives CASSQTSGSRWDTQYF. The chain combines TRBV12-3 or TRBV12-4 with TRBJ2-3; 11 bases map to TRBD2. The V gene end was trimmed by 5 bases and the J gene end by 6 bases; junction bases not matched to a gene: 10. The CDR3 spans 16 residues.

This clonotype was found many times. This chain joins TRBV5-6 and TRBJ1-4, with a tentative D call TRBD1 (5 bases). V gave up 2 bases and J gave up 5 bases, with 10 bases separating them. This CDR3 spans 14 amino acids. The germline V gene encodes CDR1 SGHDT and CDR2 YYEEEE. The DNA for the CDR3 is TGTGCCAGCAGCTTTCGGGACCCCAATGAAAAACTGTTTTTT. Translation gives CASSFRDPNEKLFF.

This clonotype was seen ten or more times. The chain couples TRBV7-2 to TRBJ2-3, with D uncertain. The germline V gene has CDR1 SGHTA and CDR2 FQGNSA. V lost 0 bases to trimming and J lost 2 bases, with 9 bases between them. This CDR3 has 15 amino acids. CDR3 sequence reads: CASSLAYGDTDTQYF. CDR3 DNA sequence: TGTGCCAGCAGCTTAGCGTACGGTGACACAGATACGCAGTATTTT.

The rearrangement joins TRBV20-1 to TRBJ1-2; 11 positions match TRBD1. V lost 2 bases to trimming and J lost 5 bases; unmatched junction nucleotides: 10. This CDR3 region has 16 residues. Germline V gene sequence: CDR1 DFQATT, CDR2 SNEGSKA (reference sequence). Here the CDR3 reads CSARRRAGQGGYGYTF. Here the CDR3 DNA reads TGCAGTGCTAGACGACGAGCGGGACAGGGGGGTTATGGCTACACCTTC.

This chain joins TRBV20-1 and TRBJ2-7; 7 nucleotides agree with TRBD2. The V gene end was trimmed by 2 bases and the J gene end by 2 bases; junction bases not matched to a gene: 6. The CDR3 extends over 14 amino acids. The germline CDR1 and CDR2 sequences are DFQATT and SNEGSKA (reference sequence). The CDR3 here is CSARLRGTPYEQYF. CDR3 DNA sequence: TGCAGTGCTAGATTGCGGGGGACCCCCTACGAGCAGTACTTC.

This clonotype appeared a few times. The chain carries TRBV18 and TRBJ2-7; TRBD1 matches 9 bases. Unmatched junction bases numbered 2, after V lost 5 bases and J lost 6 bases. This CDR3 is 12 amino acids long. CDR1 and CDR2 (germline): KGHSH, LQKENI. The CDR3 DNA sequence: TGTGCCAGCTCAGGACAGGGGCCCGAGCAGTACTTC. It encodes CASSGQGPEQYF.

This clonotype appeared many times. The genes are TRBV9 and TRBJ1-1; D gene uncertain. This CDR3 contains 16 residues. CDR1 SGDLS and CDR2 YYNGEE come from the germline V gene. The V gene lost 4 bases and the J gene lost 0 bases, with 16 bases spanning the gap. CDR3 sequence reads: CASSPLLGRVNTEAFF. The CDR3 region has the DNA TGTGCCAGCAGCCCCCTGTTAGGGCGGGTGAACACTGAAGCTTTCTTT.

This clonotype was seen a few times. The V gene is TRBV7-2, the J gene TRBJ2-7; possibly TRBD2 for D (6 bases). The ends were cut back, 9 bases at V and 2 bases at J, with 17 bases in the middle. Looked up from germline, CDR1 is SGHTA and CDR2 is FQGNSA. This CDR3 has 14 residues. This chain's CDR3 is CASTRDSGAYEQYF. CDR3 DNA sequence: TGTGCCAGTACCCGGGACTCGGGGGCCTACGAGCAGTACTTC.

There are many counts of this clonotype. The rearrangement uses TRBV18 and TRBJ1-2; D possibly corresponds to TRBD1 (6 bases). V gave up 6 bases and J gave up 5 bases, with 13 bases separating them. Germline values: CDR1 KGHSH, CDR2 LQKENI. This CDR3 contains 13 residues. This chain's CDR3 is CASSPGQRYGYTF. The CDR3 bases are TGTGCCAGCTCCCCCGGACAGCGTTATGGCTACACCTTC.

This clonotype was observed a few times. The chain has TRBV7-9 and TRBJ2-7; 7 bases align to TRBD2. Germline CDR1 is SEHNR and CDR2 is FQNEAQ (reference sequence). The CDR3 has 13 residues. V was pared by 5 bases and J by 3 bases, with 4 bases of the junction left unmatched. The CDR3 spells CASSPGLVYEQYF. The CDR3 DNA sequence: TGTGCCAGCAGCCCCGGACTAGTCTACGAGCAGTACTTC. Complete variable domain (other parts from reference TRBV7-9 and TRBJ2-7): DTGVSQNPRHKITKRGQNVTFRCDPISEHNRLYWYRQTLGQGPEFLTYFQNEAQLEKSRLLSDRFSAERPKGSFSTLEIQRTEQGDSAMYLCASSPGLVYEQYFGPGTRLTVT.

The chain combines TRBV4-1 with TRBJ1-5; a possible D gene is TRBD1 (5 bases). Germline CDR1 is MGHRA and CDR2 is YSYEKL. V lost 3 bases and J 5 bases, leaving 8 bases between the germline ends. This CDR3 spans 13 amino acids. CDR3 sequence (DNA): TGCGCCAGCAGCCAGGGGGTCGATCAGCCCCAGCATTTT. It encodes CASSQGVDQPQHF.

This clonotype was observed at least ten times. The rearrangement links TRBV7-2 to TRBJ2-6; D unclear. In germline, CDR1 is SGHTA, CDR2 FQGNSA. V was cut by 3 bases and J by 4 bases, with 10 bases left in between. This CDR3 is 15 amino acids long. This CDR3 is CASSFGGTGANVLTF. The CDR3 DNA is TGTGCCAGCAGCTTCGGCGGAACCGGGGCCAACGTCCTGACTTTC.

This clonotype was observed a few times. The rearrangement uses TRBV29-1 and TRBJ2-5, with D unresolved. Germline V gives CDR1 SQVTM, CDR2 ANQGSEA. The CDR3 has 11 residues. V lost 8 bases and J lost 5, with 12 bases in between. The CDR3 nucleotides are TGCAGCCCCTCGGTGGGTGAGACCCAGTACTTC. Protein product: CSPSVGETQYF.

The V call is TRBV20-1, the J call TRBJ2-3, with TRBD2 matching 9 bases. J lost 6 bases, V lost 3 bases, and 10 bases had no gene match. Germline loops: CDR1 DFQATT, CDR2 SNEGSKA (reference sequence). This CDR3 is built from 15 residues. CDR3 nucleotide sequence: TGCAGTGCTAGTGGGCGGGAGGGCCGTGCGGATACGCAGTATTTT. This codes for CSASGREGRADTQYF.

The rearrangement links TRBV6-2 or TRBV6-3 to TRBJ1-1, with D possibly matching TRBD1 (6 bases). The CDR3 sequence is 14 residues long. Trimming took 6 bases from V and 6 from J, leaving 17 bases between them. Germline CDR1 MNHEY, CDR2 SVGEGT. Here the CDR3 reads CASSVTGSGAEAFF. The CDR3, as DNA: TGTGCCAGCAGCGTAACAGGGTCTGGGGCTGAAGCTTTCTTT.

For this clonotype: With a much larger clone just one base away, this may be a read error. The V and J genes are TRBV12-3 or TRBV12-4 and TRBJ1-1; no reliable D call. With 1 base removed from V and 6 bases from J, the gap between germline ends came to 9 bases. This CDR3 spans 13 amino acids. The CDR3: CASSLGEDSEAFF. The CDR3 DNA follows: TGTGCCAGCAGTTTAGGAGAGGATTCTGAAGCTTTCTTT.

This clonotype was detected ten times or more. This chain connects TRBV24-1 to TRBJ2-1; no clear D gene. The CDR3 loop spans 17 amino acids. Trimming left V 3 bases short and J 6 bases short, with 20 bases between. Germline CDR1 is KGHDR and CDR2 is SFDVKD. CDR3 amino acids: CATSDRNYARNLNEQFF. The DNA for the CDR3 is TGTGCCACCAGTGATCGTAACTACGCGAGAAACCTCAATGAGCAGTTCTTC.

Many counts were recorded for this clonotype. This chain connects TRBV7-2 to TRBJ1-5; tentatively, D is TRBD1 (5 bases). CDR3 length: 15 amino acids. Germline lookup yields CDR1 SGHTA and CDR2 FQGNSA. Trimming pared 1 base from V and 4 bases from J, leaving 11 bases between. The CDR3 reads CASSLDRLDNQPQHF. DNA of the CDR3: TGTGCCAGCAGCTTAGACAGGCTAGATAATCAGCCCCAGCATTTT.

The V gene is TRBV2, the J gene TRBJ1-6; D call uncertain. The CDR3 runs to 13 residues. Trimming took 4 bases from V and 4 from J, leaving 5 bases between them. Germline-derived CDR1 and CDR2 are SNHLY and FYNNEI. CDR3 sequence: CASSVRYNSPLHF. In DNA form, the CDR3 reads TGTGCCAGCAGTGTTCGGTATAATTCACCCCTCCACTTT.

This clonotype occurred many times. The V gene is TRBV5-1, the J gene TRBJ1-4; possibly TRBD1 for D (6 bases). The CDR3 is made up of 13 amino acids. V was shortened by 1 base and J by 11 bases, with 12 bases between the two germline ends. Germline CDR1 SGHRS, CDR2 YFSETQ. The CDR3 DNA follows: TGCGCCAGCAGCTTGACCACGGACAGCAAACTGTTTTTT. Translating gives CASSLTTDSKLFF. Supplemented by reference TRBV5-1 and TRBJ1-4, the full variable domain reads KAGVTQTPRYLIKTRGQQVTLSCSPISGHRSVSWYQQTPGQGLQFLFEYFSETQRNKGNFPGRFSGRQFSNSRSEMNVSTLELGDSALYLCASSLTTDSKLFFGSGTQLSVL.

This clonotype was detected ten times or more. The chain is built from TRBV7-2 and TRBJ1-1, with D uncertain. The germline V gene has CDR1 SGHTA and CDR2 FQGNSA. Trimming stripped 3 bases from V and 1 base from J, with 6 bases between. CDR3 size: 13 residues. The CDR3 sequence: CASSLWQNTEAFF. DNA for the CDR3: TGTGCCAGCAGCTTGTGGCAGAACACTGAAGCTTTCTTT.

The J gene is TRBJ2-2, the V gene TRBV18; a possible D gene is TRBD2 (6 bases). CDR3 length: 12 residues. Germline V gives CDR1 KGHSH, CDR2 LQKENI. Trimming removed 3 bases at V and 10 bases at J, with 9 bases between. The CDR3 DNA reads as TGTGCCAGCTCACCGGAGGGCGAGGAGCTGTTTTTT. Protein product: CASSPEGEELFF.

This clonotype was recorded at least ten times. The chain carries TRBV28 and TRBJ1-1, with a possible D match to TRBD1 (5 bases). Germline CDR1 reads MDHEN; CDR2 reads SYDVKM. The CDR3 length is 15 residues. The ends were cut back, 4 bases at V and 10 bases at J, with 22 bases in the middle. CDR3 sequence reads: CASSSQGTGYEAAFF. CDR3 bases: TGTGCCAGCAGTTCCCAGGGAACCGGGTACGAAGCAGCTTTCTTT.

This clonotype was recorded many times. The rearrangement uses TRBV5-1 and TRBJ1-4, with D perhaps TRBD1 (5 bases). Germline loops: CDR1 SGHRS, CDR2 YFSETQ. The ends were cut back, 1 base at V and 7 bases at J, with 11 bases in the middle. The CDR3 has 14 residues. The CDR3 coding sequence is TGCGCCAGCAGCTTGCCCGGCGGGGGTGAAAAACTGTTTTTT. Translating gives CASSLPGGGEKLFF.

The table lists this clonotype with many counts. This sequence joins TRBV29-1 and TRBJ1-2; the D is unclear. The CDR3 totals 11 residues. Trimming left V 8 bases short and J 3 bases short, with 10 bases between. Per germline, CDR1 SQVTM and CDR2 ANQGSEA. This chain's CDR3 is CSSGDDYGYTF. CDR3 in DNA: TGCAGCTCCGGAGACGACTATGGCTACACCTTC.